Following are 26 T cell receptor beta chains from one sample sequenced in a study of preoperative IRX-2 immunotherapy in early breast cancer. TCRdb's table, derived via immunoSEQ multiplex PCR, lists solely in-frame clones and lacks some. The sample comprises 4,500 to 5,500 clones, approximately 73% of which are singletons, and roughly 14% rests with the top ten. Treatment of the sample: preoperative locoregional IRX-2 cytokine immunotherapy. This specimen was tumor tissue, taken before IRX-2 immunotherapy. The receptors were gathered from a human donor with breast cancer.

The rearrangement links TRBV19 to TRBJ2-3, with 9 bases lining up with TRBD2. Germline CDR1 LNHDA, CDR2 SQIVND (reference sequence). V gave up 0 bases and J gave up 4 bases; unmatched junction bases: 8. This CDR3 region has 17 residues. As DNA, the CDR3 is TGTGCCAGTAGTATAGATGGGGCGGGAGGGCCCCCAGATACGCAGTATTTT. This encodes CASSIDGAGGPPDTQYF.

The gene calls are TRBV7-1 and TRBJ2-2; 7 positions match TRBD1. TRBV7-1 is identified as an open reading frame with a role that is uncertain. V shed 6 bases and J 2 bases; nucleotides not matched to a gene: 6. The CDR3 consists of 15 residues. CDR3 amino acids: CASRPGTANTGELFF. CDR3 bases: TGTGCCAGCAGACCCGGGACAGCCAACACCGGGGAGCTGTTTTTT.

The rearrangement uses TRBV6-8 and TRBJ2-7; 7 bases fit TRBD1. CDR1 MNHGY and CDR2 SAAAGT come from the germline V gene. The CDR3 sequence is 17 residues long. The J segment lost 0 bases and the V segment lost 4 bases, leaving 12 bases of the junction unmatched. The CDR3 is CASSFAPWDSSSYEQYF. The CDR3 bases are TGTGCCAGCAGTTTTGCCCCCTGGGACAGTTCCTCCTACGAGCAGTACTTC.

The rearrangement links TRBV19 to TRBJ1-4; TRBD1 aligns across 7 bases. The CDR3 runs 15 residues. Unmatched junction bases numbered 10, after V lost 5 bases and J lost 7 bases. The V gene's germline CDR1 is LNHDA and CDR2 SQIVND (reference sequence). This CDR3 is CASSVYRGVGEKLFF. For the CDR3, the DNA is TGTGCCAGTAGTGTATACAGGGGAGTGGGTGAAAAACTGTTTTTT.

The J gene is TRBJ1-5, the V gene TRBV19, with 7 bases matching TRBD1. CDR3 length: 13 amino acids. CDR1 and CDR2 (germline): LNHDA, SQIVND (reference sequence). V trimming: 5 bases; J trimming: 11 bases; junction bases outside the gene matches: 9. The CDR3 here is CASSETGSEAQHF. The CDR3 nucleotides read TGTGCCAGTAGTGAGACAGGGTCCGAAGCCCAGCATTTT.

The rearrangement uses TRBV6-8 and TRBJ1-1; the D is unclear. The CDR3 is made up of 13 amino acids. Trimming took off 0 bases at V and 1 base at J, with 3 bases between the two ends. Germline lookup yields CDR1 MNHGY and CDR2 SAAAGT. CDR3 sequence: CASSYSTNTEAFF. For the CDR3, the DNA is TGTGCCAGCAGTTACTCTACGAACACTGAAGCTTTCTTT.

CDR3: CASRSRVPNTDTQYF. As DNA, the CDR3 is TGTGCCAGCAGAAGCAGGGTCCCGAACACAGATACGCAGTATTTT. V is TRBV6-4 and J is TRBJ2-3; tentatively, D is TRBD1 (5 bases). Germline V gene lookup returns CDR1 MRHNA and CDR2 SNTAGT. The CDR3 is 15 amino acids. V gave up 6 bases and J gave up 2 bases, with 15 bases separating them.

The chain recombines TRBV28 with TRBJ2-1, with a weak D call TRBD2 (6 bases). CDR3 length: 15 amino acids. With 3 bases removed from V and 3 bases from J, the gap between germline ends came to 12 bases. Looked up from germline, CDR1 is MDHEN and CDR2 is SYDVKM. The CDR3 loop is CASSLAGIFYNEQFF. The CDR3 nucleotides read TGTGCCAGCAGTTTGGCGGGAATATTCTACAATGAGCAGTTCTTC.

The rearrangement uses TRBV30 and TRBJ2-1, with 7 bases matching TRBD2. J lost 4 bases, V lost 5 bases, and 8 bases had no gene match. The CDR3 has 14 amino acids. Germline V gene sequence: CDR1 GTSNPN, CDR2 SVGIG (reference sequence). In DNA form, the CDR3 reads TGTGCCTGGTCTGAGCGGGGCCTATACAATGAGCAGTTCTTC. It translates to CAWSERGLYNEQFF.

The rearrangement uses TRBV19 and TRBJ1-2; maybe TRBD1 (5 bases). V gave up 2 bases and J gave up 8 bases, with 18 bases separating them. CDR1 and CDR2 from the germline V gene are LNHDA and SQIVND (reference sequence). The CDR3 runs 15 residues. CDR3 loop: CASSIIRDHTKGYTF. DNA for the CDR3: TGTGCCAGTAGTATAATAAGGGACCACACTAAAGGCTACACCTTC.

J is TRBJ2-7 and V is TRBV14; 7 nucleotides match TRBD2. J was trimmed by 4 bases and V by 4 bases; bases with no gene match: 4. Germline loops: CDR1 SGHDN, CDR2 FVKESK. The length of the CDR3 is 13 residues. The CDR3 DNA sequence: TGTGCCAGCAGCCTAATCGGGGGGTACGAGCAGTACTTC. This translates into CASSLIGGYEQYF.

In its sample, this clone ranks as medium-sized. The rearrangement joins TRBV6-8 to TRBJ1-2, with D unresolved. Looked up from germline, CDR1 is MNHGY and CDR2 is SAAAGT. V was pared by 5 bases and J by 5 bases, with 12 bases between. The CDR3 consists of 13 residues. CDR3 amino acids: CASSAGTSYGYTF. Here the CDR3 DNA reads TGTGCCAGCAGTGCCGGAACCTCTTATGGCTACACCTTC.

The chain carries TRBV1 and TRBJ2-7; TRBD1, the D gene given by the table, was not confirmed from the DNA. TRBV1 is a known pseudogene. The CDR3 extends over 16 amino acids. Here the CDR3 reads CASSHSGTGNSYEQYF. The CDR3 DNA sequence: TGCGCCAGCAGCCACTCAGGGACAGGGAATTCCTACGAGCAGTACTTC.

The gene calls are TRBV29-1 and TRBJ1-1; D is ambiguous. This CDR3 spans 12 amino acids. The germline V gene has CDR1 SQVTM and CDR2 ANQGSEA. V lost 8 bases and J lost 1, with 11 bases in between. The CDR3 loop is CSCREGNTEAFF. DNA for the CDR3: TGCAGCTGCCGCGAGGGGAACACTGAAGCTTTCTTT.

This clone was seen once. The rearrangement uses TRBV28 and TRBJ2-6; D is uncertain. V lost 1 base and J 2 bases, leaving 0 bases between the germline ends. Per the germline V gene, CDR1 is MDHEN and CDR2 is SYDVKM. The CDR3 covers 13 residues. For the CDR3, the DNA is TGTGCCAGCAGTTTATCTGGGGCCAACGTCCTGACTTTC. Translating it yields CASSLSGANVLTF.

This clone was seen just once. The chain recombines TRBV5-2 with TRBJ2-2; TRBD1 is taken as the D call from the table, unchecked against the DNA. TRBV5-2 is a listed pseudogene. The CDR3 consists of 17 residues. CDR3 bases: TGTGCCAGCAGCCAGGTGACACAGGGGGCGCGAACCGGGGAGCTGTTTTTT. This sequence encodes CASSQVTQGARTGELFF.

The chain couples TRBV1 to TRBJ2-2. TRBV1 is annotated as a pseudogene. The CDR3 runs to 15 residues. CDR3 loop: CASSQADLNTGELFF. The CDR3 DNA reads TGCGCCAGCAGCCAGGCTGACCTGAACACCGGGGAGCTGTTTTTT.

CDR3 protein: CASIETGTGAYEQYF. Here the CDR3 DNA reads TGTGCCAGCATCGAAACCGGGACAGGTGCCTACGAGCAGTACTTC. J is TRBJ2-7 and V is TRBV28; the match to TRBD1 covers 8 bases. The ends lost 7 bases at V and 2 bases at J; junction bases unmatched: 10. The CDR3 consists of 15 residues. Germline V lookup: CDR1 MDHEN, CDR2 SYDVKM.

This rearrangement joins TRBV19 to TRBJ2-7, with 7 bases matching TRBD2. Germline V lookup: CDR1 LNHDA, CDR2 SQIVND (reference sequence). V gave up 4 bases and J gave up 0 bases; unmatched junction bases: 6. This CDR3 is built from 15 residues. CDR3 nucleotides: TGTGCCAGTAGTACGGCGGGGGTAGGCTCCTACGAGCAGTACTTC. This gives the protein CASSTAGVGSYEQYF.

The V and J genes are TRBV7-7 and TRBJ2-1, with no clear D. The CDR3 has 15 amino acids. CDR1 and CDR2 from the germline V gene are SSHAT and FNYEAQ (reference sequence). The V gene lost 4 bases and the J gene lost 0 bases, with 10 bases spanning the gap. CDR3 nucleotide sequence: TGTGCCAGCAGCTGGGTGAGCCCCTCCTACAATGAGCAGTTCTTC. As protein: CASSWVSPSYNEQFF.

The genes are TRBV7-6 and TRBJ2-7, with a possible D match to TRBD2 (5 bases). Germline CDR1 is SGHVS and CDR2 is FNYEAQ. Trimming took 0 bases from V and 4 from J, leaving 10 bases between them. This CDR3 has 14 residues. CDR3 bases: TGTGCCAGCAGCTTAGCGGGAGAGGCGTACGAGCAGTACTTC. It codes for CASSLAGEAYEQYF.

CDR3 protein: CASSPLAGGPGEQYF. DNA of the CDR3: TGTGCCAGCAGCCCCCTAGCGGGAGGGCCTGGCGAGCAGTACTTC. This chain uses TRBV7-4 with TRBJ2-7, with TRBD2 matching over 12 bases. V shed 5 bases, J shed 6 bases, and the junction held 8 bases outside the gene matches. CDR3 length equals 15 residues. Germline loops: CDR1 SGHVT, CDR2 SQSDAQ.

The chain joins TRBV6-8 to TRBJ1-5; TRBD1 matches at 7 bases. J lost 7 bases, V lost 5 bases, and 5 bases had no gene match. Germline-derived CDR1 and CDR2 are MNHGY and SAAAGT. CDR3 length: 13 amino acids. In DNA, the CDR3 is TGTGCCAGCAGTGCTACAGGGGAACAGCCCCAGCATTTT. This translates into CASSATGEQPQHF.

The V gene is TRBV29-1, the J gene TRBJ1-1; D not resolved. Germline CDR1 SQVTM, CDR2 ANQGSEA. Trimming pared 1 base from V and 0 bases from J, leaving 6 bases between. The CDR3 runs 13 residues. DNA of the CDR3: TGCAGCGTTGAAGGGTCTATGAACACTGAAGCTTTCTTT. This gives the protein CSVEGSMNTEAFF.

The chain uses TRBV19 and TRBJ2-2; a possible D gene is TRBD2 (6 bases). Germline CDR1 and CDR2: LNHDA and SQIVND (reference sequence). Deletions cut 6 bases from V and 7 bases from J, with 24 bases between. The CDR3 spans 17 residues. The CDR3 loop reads CASRDGGGGKRGGELFF. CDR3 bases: TGTGCCAGTAGAGATGGTGGTGGCGGGAAGAGGGGCGGGGAGCTGTTTTTT. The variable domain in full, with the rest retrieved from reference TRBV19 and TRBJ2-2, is DGGITQSPKYLFRKEGQNVTLSCEQNLNHDAMYWYRQDPGQGLRLIYYSQIVNDFQKGDIAEGYSVSREKKESFPLTVTSAQKNPTAFYLCASRDGGGGKRGGELFFGEGSRLTVL.

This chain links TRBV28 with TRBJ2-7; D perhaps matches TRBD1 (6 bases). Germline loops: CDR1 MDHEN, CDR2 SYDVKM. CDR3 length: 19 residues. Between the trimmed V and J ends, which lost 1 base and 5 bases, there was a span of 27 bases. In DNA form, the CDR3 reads TGTGCCAGCAGTTTATTCCAAGCCCATTCCCTCAGGGGTGCGCACGAGCAGTACTTC. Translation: CASSLFQAHSLRGAHEQYF.